This entry features one T cell receptor beta chain sequence. This entry comes from a study of T cell changes during pregnancy in multiple sclerosis. Trimming took off 4 bases at V and 2 bases at J, with 11 bases between the two ends. The CDR3 runs 13 residues. Germline V gives CDR1 GTSNPN, CDR2 SVGIG (reference sequence). This table comes from immunoSEQ multiplex PCR, and its TCRdb copy is limited to in-frame clones, with some not included. The sample contains 65,000 to 75,000 clones, 90% to 95% of which appear only once. The material sequenced was peripheral blood, taken in the third trimester of pregnancy. The genes are TRBV30 and TRBJ1-2; possible D gene TRBD1, 5 bases. The receptor was isolated from a female donor in good health, enrolled as a control in a pregnancy study. Here the CDR3 DNA reads TGTGCCTGGACCAAGACAGCGAACTATGGCTACACCTTC. This sequence encodes CAWTKTANYGYTF. Looking up the rest from reference TRBV30 and TRBJ1-2 gives the full variable domain: SQTIHQWPATLVQPVGSPLSLECTVEGTSNPNLYWYRQAAGRGLQLLFYSVGIGQISSEVPQNLSASRPQDRQFILSSKKLLLSDSGFYLCAWTKTANYGYTFGSGTRLTVV.